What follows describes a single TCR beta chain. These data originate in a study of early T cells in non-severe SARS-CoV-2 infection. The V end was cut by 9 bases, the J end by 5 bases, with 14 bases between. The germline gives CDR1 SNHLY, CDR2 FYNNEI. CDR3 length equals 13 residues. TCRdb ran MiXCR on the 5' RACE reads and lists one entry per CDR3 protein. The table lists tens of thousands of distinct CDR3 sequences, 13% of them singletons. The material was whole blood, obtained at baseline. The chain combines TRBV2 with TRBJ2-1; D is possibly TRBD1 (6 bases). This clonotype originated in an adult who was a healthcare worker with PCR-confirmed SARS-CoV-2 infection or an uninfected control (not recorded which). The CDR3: CARSGTFHNEQFF. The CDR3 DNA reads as TGTGCCAGATCCGGGACATTCCACAATGAGCAGTTCTTC. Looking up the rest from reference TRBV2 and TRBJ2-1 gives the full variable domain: EPEVTQTPSHQVTQMGQEVILRCVPISNHLYFYWYRQILGQKVEFLVSFYNNEISEKSEIFDDQFSVERPDGSNFTLKIRSTKLEDSAMYFCARSGTFHNEQFFGPGTRLTVL.